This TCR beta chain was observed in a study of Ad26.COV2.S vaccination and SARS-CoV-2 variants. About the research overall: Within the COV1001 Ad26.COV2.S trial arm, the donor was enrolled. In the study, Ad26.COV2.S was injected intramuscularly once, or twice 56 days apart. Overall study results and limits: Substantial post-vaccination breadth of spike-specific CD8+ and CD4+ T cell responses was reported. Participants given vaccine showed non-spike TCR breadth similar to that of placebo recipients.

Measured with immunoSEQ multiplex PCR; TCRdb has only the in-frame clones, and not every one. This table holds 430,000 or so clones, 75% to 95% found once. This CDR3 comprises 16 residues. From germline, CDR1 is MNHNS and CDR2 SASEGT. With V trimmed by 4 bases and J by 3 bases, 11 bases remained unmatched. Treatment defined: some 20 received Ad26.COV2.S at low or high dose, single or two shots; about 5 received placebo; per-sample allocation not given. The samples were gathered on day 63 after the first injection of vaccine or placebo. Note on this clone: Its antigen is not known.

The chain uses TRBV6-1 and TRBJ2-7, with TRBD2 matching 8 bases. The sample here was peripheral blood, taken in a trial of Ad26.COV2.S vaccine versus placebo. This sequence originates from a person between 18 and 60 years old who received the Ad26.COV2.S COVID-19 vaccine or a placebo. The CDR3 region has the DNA TGTGCCAGCAGTGTTGCGGGAGGAGCGGGGTTCTACGAGCAGTACTTC. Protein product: CASSVAGGAGFYEQYF.